The 28 T cell receptor beta chains given below trace back to one sample, sequenced in a study of T cell responses to AZD1222 COVID-19 vaccine. Sequencing was performed with immunoSEQ multiplex PCR; in TCRdb, only in-frame clones are kept and a portion is missing. The sample lists some 180,000 clones; around nine tenths were seen once. Specimen: peripheral blood, collected on day 0 of AZD1222 vaccination. These receptors were taken from an adult in good health.

The chain recombines TRBV6-5 with TRBJ1-5; no definite D call. V was clipped by 6 bases and J by 3 bases, with 6 bases between them. The germline V gene encodes CDR1 MNHEY and CDR2 SVGAGI. CDR3 length: 12 residues. The CDR3 DNA reads as TGTGCCAGCAGACTGAACAATCAGCCCCAGCATTTT. This encodes CASRLNNQPQHF.

DNA for the CDR3: TGTGCCAGTACCCCCCAGGCGGCCGGACGTCAGCCCCAGCATTTT. Amino acids: CASTPQAAGRQPQHF. This chain links TRBV19 with TRBJ1-5; no firm D call. The CDR3 totals 15 residues. V was shortened by 7 bases and J by 6 bases, with 19 bases between the two germline ends. CDR1 LNHDA and CDR2 SQIVND come from the germline V gene (reference sequence).

This chain joins TRBV24-1 and TRBJ1-5; no clear D gene. This CDR3 comprises 13 residues. Germline V gene sequence: CDR1 KGHDR, CDR2 SFDVKD. The V gene lost 10 bases and the J gene lost 3 bases, with 12 bases spanning the gap. CDR3 bases: TGTGCCACTCGCGACGGATTCAATCAGCCCCAGCATTTT. It yields the protein CATRDGFNQPQHF.

V gene TRBV7-9 combines with J gene TRBJ1-2, with D possibly being TRBD1 (5 bases). This CDR3 spans 19 amino acids. Trimming left V 2 bases short and J 2 bases short, with 24 bases between. The V gene's germline CDR1 is SEHNR and CDR2 FQNEAQ (reference sequence). DNA of the CDR3: TGTGCCAGCAGCTTATACCCCAGGGAAGGTTTGGACATGAACTATGGCTACACCTTC. As protein: CASSLYPREGLDMNYGYTF.

This clone was counted a single time. The V gene is TRBV27, the J gene TRBJ2-7; 10 positions match TRBD1. CDR1 MNHEY and CDR2 SMNVEV come from the germline V gene (reference sequence). The trim removed 5 bases at V and 2 bases at J, leaving 3 bases unmatched. The CDR3 spans 14 residues. CDR3 sequence: CASSVDRGPYEQYF. The CDR3 coding sequence is TGTGCCAGCAGTGTAGACAGGGGGCCCTACGAGCAGTACTTC.

The chain has TRBV19 and TRBJ2-7; 10 nucleotides line up with TRBD2. The CDR3 covers 15 residues. V lost 6 bases, J lost 0 bases, and 5 bases stayed unmatched. Looked up from germline, CDR1 is LNHDA and CDR2 is SQIVND (reference sequence). The CDR3 spells CASSLTSGASYEQYF. DNA of the CDR3: TGTGCCAGTAGCCTTACTAGCGGGGCCTCCTACGAGCAGTACTTC.

J is TRBJ2-2 and V is TRBV6-5; 13 nucleotides align to TRBD2. This CDR3 region has 15 residues. After removal of 6 bases from V and 4 bases from J, the junction contained 2 bases not matched to a gene. Germline V gene sequence: CDR1 MNHEY, CDR2 SVGAGI. The DNA for the CDR3 is TGTGCCAGCAGAGGACTAGCGGGGGCCACCGGGGAGCTGTTTTTT. Its translation is CASRGLAGATGELFF.

The chain combines TRBV7-3 with TRBJ1-6; 7 bases are a match to TRBD1. The CDR3 contains 14 residues. Trimming at V came to 3 bases and at J to 7 bases, leaving 3 bases not matched to a gene. Germline V gene data show CDR1 as SGHTA and CDR2 as FQGTGA. This CDR3 is CASSLGQINSPLHF. The CDR3 nucleotides are TGTGCCAGCAGCTTGGGACAGATAAATTCACCCCTCCACTTT.

The chain recombines TRBV13 with TRBJ2-7; 8 bases align to TRBD1. This CDR3 is 13 amino acids long. The ends lost 5 bases at V and 7 bases at J; junction bases unmatched: 7. The germline V gene has CDR1 PRHDT and CDR2 FYEKMQ (reference sequence). CDR3: CASSIRGRQEQYF. The CDR3 coding sequence is TGTGCCAGCAGCATCAGGGGGCGCCAAGAGCAGTACTTC.

The chain recombines TRBV5-6 with TRBJ1-2; D is possibly TRBD1 (5 bases). With 1 base removed from V and 0 bases from J, the gap between germline ends came to 16 bases. The germline V gene has CDR1 SGHDT and CDR2 YYEEEE. This CDR3 region has 17 residues. CDR3 loop: CASSLSRDSLANYGYTF. CDR3 nucleotides: TGTGCCAGCAGCTTGAGCCGGGACTCCTTAGCTAACTATGGCTACACCTTC.

This clone occurred once. The chain employs TRBV4-3 and TRBJ2-7, with no clear D. The CDR3 runs to 14 residues. With 0 bases removed from V and 2 bases from J, the gap between germline ends came to 8 bases. Per the germline V gene, CDR1 is LGHNA and CDR2 is YSLEER. CDR3 in amino acids: CASSQDLAAYEQYF. CDR3 bases: TGCGCCAGCAGCCAAGATCTGGCAGCCTACGAGCAGTACTTC.

The chain has TRBV3-1 (or the pseudogene TRBV3-2) and TRBJ1-5; D not certain. The V and J ends lost 4 bases and 0 bases respectively, with 16 bases between them. Looked up from germline, CDR1 is LGHDT and CDR2 is YNNKEL (reference sequence). The CDR3 sequence is 17 residues long. CDR3 protein: CASSLQPLFNSNQPQHF. The CDR3 region has the DNA TGTGCCAGCAGCCTCCAACCGCTCTTTAATAGCAATCAGCCCCAGCATTTT.

The chain is built from TRBV6-2 or TRBV6-3 and TRBJ2-7; D not resolved. In germline, CDR1 is MNHEY, CDR2 SVGEGT. V lost 2 bases and J 0 bases, leaving 14 bases between the germline ends. This CDR3 is built from 16 residues. CDR3 coding DNA: TGTGCCAGCAGTTACCCCCAACTCACTGCCTCCTACGAGCAGTACTTC. Protein sequence: CASSYPQLTASYEQYF.

The V gene is TRBV25-1, the J gene TRBJ2-3; 9 bases map to TRBD2. This CDR3 spans 13 amino acids. J lost 4 bases, V lost 6 bases, and 2 bases had no gene match. Germline CDR1 is MGHDK and CDR2 is SYGVNS. The CDR3 region is CASSGTSSDTQYF. Here the CDR3 DNA reads TGTGCCAGCAGCGGGACTAGCTCAGATACGCAGTATTTT.

The CDR3 protein is CASTTGGRNSPLHF. DNA for the CDR3: TGTGCCAGCACTACAGGGGGAAGGAATTCACCCCTCCACTTT. This chain links TRBV6-5 with TRBJ1-6; TRBD1 matches 8 bases. Germline V gene lookup returns CDR1 MNHEY and CDR2 SVGAGI. With V trimmed by 7 bases and J by 7 bases, 6 bases remained unmatched. This CDR3 contains 14 residues.

The rearrangement uses TRBV2 and TRBJ1-5; D gene unclear. This CDR3 region has 12 residues. V lost 3 bases, J lost 5 bases, and 5 bases lay in between. CDR1 SNHLY and CDR2 FYNNEI come from the germline V gene. For the CDR3, the DNA is TGTGCCAGCAGTGATGACTATCAGCCCCAGCATTTT. Residues: CASSDDYQPQHF.

This chain connects TRBV10-2 to TRBJ1-3, with TRBD1 as a possible D gene (5 bases). Trimming stripped 0 bases from V and 9 bases from J, with 18 bases between. Germline lookup yields CDR1 WSHSY and CDR2 SAAADI. This CDR3 is built from 16 residues. CDR3 DNA sequence: TGCGCCAGCAGTGAGTCCACCGGGACCCTCGTTGGCACCATATATTTT. This codes for CASSESTGTLVGTIYF.

This clone turned up a few times. V gene TRBV19 combines with J gene TRBJ2-5, with 11 bases fitting TRBD2. Trimming took 2 bases from V and 5 from J; bases not matched to a gene: 19. Germline V gene sequence: CDR1 LNHDA, CDR2 SQIVND (reference sequence). The CDR3 is 20 residues long. CDR3 bases: TGTGCCAGTAGTATAAAGGCAGCCCTTGGTAGCGGGGGGGTTCGGGAGACCCAGTACTTC. Translating gives CASSIKAALGSGGVRETQYF.

DNA of the CDR3: TGTGCCAGCAGCAAAGGAGGAAGCAGGGGGCAGGACGAGCAGTACTTC. Translating gives CASSKGGSRGQDEQYF. The rearrangement links TRBV21-1 to TRBJ2-7; the table's D call, TRBD1, was not checked against the DNA. TRBV21-1 is classified as a pseudogene. The CDR3 runs to 16 residues.

V and J are TRBV27 and TRBJ2-7, with TRBD1 as a possible D gene (5 bases). The CDR3 is 15 amino acids. Germline lookup yields CDR1 MNHEY and CDR2 SMNVEV (reference sequence). V shed 1 base and J shed 6 bases, with 16 bases lying between them. The CDR3: CASSLYRQSLGEQYF. CDR3 bases: TGTGCCAGCAGTTTATACCGACAGTCACTTGGCGAGCAGTACTTC.

V gene TRBV6-5 combines with J gene TRBJ1-1; weak D call: TRBD1 (6 bases). The V gene's germline CDR1 is MNHEY and CDR2 SVGAGI. The length of the CDR3 is 15 residues. V was cut by 7 bases and J by 3 bases, with 18 bases left in between. DNA of the CDR3: TGTGCCAGCACCCTGGGGGGGGCGGGGGACACTGAAGCTTTCTTT. This sequence encodes CASTLGGAGDTEAFF.

The genes are TRBV18 and TRBJ2-7; unclear D gene. The germline CDR1 and CDR2 sequences are KGHSH and LQKENI. The CDR3 totals 14 residues. Trimming took 2 bases from V and 7 from J, leaving 15 bases between them. CDR3 sequence reads: CASSPGQYAKEQYF. CDR3 nucleotides: TGTGCCAGCTCACCAGGGCAGTACGCGAAGGAGCAGTACTTC.

The chain couples TRBV3-1 (or the pseudogene TRBV3-2) to TRBJ1-1; D remains ambiguous. CDR1 is LGHDT and CDR2 is YNNKEL in the germline V gene (reference sequence). Deletions cut 0 bases from V and 3 bases from J, with 5 bases between. CDR3 length: 13 residues. DNA of the CDR3: TGTGCCAGCAGCCAAGAGCTGTACACTGAAGCTTTCTTT. Protein: CASSQELYTEAFF.

This clone was seen once. The V call is TRBV3-1 (or the pseudogene TRBV3-2), the J call TRBJ2-3; 13 positions match TRBD2. In germline, CDR1 is LGHDT, CDR2 YNNKEL (reference sequence). The CDR3 covers 14 residues. With 5 bases clipped from V and 10 bases from J, the junction kept 6 bases outside the gene matches. In nucleotides, the CDR3 is TGTGCCAGCAGCTTCCGGACTAGCGGGAGCGCGCAGTATTTT. This sequence encodes CASSFRTSGSAQYF.

The chain recombines TRBV6-5 with TRBJ1-2; no clear D gene. V was cut by 6 bases and J by 8 bases, with 19 bases left in between. This CDR3 has 14 amino acids. Germline V gene lookup returns CDR1 MNHEY and CDR2 SVGAGI. CDR3 DNA sequence: TGTGCCAGCAGAACCACAGCTCAAATTGGCGGCTACACCTTC. Translating gives CASRTTAQIGGYTF.

The chain employs TRBV5-4 and TRBJ2-1; D is perhaps TRBD1 (6 bases). Germline V lookup: CDR1 SGHNT, CDR2 YYREEE (reference sequence). The CDR3 is 14 amino acids. Between the trimmed V and J ends, which lost 4 bases and 1 base, there was a span of 9 bases. For the CDR3, the DNA is TGTGCCAGCAGCCCAGGACAGTCCTACAATGAGCAGTTCTTC. It specifies CASSPGQSYNEQFF.

The rearrangement uses TRBV30 and TRBJ2-7, with 8 bases aligning to TRBD2. V shed 3 bases and J 2 bases; nucleotides not matched to a gene: 6. The CDR3 length is 14 residues. Germline assignment: CDR1 GTSNPN and CDR2 SVGIG (reference sequence). The CDR3 nucleotides read TGTGCCTGGAGCAGCGGGGGTCCTCCCTACGAGCAGTACTTC. It codes for CAWSSGGPPYEQYF.

This chain links TRBV11-2 with TRBJ1-2, with unresolved D. CDR1 and CDR2 (germline): SGHAT, FQNNGV. The CDR3 contains 12 residues. V was pared by 5 bases and J by 7 bases, with 11 bases between. CDR3 amino acids: CASSRDWVGYTF. The DNA of the CDR3 is TGTGCCAGCAGCCGCGACTGGGTTGGCTACACCTTC.